These 9 T cell receptor beta chains originate from one sample sequenced in a study of T-cell memory formation after mild COVID-19. TCRdb re-called the 5' RACE reads through MiXCR, storing one row per CDR3 protein. The sample lists 540,000 or so distinct CDR3 sequences, roughly 22% occurring once. The sequenced sample was PBMCs or a T cell subset sorted from them (not recorded which). These receptors all stem from an adult woman who had mild COVID-19 (a few samples of this study predate the infection). Cell type and time point are not known.

This clonotype has a handful of counts. The V call is TRBV25-1, the J call TRBJ1-4; maybe TRBD1 (6 bases). CDR1 MGHDK and CDR2 SYGVNS come from the germline V gene. The CDR3 has 14 amino acids. V gave up 3 bases and J gave up 8 bases, with 13 bases separating them. The CDR3 nucleotides read TGTGCCAGCAGTGAGCAGGGGATCAGGGAAAAACTGTTTTTT. It specifies CASSEQGIREKLFF.

The V gene is TRBV4-2, the J gene TRBJ1-2; D gene ambiguous. V was clipped by 0 bases and J by 5 bases, with 16 bases between them. The V gene's germline CDR1 is LGHNA and CDR2 YNFKEQ. The CDR3 extends over 16 amino acids. CDR3 in amino acids: CASSQDWQGLYYGYTF. The CDR3 DNA sequence: TGTGCCAGCAGCCAAGATTGGCAAGGCCTTTATTATGGCTACACCTTC.

J is TRBJ2-7 and V is TRBV27; 10 bases fit TRBD1. The junction had 4 bases not matched to a gene; V was cut back by 4 bases and J by 1 base. The CDR3 contains 15 residues. CDR1 and CDR2 (germline): MNHEY, SMNVEV (reference sequence). CDR3 loop: CASSSTGGGSYEQYF. CDR3 sequence (DNA): TGTGCCAGCAGTTCGACAGGGGGCGGGTCCTACGAGCAGTACTTC.

The sample holds a few counts of this clonotype. For the CDR3, the DNA is TGTGCCATCAAGGCAGGGGAAAACACTGAAGCTTTCTTT. Amino acid sequence: CAIKAGENTEAFF. The rearrangement uses TRBV10-3 and TRBJ1-1; D may be TRBD1 (6 bases). Per germline, CDR1 ENHRY and CDR2 SYGVKD. The CDR3 contains 13 residues. V was clipped by 7 bases and J by 2 bases, with 11 bases between them.

This clonotype has a handful of counts. V usage is TRBV18 and J usage is TRBJ2-7; D gene unclear. V was pared by 0 bases and J by 2 bases, with 5 bases between. CDR3 size: 13 residues. Germline V gene data show CDR1 as KGHSH and CDR2 as LQKENI. CDR3 coding DNA: TGTGCCAGCTCACCACCGGATGCCTACGAGCAGTACTTC. This codes for CASSPPDAYEQYF.

To note about this clonotype: This may be a read error: a much more frequent sequence differs by one nucleotide. V and J are TRBV5-1 and TRBJ1-4; D remains ambiguous. The CDR3 contains 15 residues. V lost 4 bases to trimming and J lost 0 bases, with 10 bases between them. In germline, CDR1 is SGHRS, CDR2 YFSETQ. This CDR3 reads CASSRTVATNEKLFF. The CDR3 coding sequence is TGCGCCAGCAGCCGTACAGTAGCAACTAATGAAAAACTGTTTTTT. The full variable domain, in which reference TRBV5-1 and TRBJ1-4 provide the parts outside the CDR3, is KAGVTQTPRYLIKTRGQQVTLSCSPISGHRSVSWYQQTPGQGLQFLFEYFSETQRNKGNFPGRFSGRQFSNSRSEMNVSTLELGDSALYLCASSRTVATNEKLFFGSGTQLSVL.

The chain links TRBV19 to TRBJ1-2, with a tentative D call TRBD1 (5 bases). V was shortened by 6 bases and J by 6 bases, with 20 bases between the two germline ends. CDR1 is LNHDA, CDR2 SQIVND, per germline (reference sequence). The CDR3 extends over 15 amino acids. In nucleotides, the CDR3 is TGTGCCAGTAGAGGGGTCACGAAGGCAGGCGATGGCTACACCTTC. Residues: CASRGVTKAGDGYTF.

The V gene is TRBV7-9, the J gene TRBJ2-4, with TRBD1 matching over 10 bases. Trimming at V came to 6 bases and at J to 9 bases, leaving 14 bases not matched to a gene. In germline, CDR1 is SEHNR, CDR2 FQNEAQ (reference sequence). This CDR3 region has 16 residues. CDR3 bases: TGTGCCAGCAGATCTAATGGGGACAGGGGAGACCTCATTCAGTACTTC. Translated, it gives CASRSNGDRGDLIQYF.

Only a few counts were recorded for this clonotype. The V call is TRBV29-1, the J call TRBJ2-1, with 9 bases aligning to TRBD1. This CDR3 is 18 amino acids long. V dropped 1 base and J dropped 2; count of bases not matched to a gene: 12. The V gene's germline CDR1 is SQVTM and CDR2 ANQGSEA. CDR3 residues: CSVEGILGDREPYNEQFF. CDR3 bases: TGCAGCGTTGAAGGTATCCTTGGGGACAGGGAACCCTACAATGAGCAGTTCTTC.